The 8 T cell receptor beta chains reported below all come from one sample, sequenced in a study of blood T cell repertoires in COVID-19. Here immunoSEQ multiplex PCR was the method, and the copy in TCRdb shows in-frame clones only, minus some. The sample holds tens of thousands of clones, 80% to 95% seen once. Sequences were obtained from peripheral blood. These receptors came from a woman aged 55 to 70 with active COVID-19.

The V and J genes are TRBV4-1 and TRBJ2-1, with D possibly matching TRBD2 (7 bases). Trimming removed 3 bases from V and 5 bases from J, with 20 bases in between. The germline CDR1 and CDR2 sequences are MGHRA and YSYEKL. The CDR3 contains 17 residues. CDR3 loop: CASSHEGGRGPNNEQFF. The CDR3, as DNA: TGCGCCAGCAGCCACGAAGGGGGGAGGGGACCCAACAATGAGCAGTTCTTC.

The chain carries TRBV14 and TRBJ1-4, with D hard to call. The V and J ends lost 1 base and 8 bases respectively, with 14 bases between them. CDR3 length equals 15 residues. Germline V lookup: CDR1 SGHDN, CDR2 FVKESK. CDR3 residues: CASSQGVGLREKLFF. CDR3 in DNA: TGTGCCAGCAGCCAAGGGGTTGGCTTGAGGGAAAAACTGTTTTTT.

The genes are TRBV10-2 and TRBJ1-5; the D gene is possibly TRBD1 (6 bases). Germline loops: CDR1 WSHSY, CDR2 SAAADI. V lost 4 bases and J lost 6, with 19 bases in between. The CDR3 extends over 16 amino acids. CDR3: CASSGGGRDTGQPQHF. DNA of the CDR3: TGCGCCAGCAGTGGGGGCGGCAGGGACACGGGTCAGCCCCAGCATTTT.

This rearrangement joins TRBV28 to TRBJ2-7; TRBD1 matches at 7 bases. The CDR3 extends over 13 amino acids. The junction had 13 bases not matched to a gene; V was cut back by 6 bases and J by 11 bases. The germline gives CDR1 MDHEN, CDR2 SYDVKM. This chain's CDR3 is CASRADRVGTKYF. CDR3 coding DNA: TGTGCCAGCAGAGCCGACAGGGTTGGGACGAAGTACTTC.

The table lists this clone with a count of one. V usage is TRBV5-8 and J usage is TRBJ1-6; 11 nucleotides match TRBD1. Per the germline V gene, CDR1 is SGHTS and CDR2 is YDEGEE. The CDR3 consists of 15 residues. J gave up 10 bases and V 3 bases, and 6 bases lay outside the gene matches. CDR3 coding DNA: TGTGCCAGCAGCTCCGGGACAGGGGGGTACTCACCCCTCCACTTT. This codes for CASSSGTGGYSPLHF.

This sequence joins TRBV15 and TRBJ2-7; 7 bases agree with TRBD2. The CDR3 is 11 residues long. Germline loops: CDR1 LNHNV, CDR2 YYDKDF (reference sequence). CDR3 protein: CAAGLPYEQYF. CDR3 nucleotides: TGTGCAGCGGGACTACCCTACGAGCAGTACTTC. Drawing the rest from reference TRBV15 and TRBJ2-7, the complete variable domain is DAMVIQNPRYQVTQFGKPVTLSCSQTLNHNVMYWYQQKSSQAPKLLFHYYDKDFNNEADTPDNFQSRRPNTSFCFLDIRSPGLGDTAMYLCAAGLPYEQYFGPGTRLTVT.

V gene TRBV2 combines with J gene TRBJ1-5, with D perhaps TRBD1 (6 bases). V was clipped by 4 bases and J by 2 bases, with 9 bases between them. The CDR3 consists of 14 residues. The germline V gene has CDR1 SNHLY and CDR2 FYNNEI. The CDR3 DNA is TGTGCCAGCAGTGGGGGGCGGGGCAATCAGCCCCAGCATTTT. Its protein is CASSGGRGNQPQHF. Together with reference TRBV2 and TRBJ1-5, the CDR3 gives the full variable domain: EPEVTQTPSHQVTQMGQEVILRCVPISNHLYFYWYRQILGQKVEFLVSFYNNEISEKSEIFDDQFSVERPDGSNFTLKIRSTKLEDSAMYFCASSGGRGNQPQHFGDGTRLSIL.

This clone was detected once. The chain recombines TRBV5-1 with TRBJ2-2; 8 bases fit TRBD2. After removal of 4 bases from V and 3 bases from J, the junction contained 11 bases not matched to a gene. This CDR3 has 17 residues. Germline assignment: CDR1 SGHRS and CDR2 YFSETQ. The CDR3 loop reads CASSIPPSGLYTGELFF. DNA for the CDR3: TGCGCCAGCAGCATCCCCCCTAGCGGGCTGTACACCGGGGAGCTGTTTTTT.